Each of the 9 T cell receptor beta chains below was sequenced from the same sample in a study of blood T cell repertoires in COVID-19 (dated by TCRdb to 2020 to 2021). The method behind the library was the immunoSEQ multiplex PCR assay. TCRdb took this table from immuneACCESS and kept in-frame rearrangements with V and J called. Such tables lack part of the clones; where checked against another copy, unresolved V genes explain under half of the gap, and the rest is unexplained. The sample includes 72,000 or so clones, with roughly 91% observed a single time. The ten most abundant clones make up approximately 1.5% of the sample. The sample consisted of peripheral blood. The receptor source for this set is a man aged 60 to 69 with acute or convalescent COVID-19.

This chain connects TRBV27 to TRBJ1-3, with D unclear. There are 15 residues in the CDR3. The germline V gene encodes CDR1 MNHEY and CDR2 SMNVEV (reference sequence). V was shortened by 6 bases and J by 7 bases, with 19 bases between the two germline ends. The chain's CDR3 is CASSTTPPGSNTIYF. DNA of the CDR3: TGTGCCAGCAGCACCACGCCCCCAGGCTCTAACACCATATATTTT.

The chain recombines TRBV6-4 with TRBJ2-1, with 11 bases lining up with TRBD2. V gave up 4 bases and J gave up 0 bases; unmatched junction bases: 2. The CDR3 loop spans 16 amino acids. Looked up from germline, CDR1 is MRHNA and CDR2 is SNTAGT. CDR3 sequence (DNA): TGTGCCAGCAGTGCGCTAGCGGGGGGCTCCTACAATGAGCAGTTCTTC. It codes for CASSALAGGSYNEQFF.

Comments on this clone: This CDR3 is also generated by other DNA sequences in the sample. This sequence joins TRBV6-6 and TRBJ1-6; D might be TRBD1 (5 bases). Germline lookup yields CDR1 MNHNY and CDR2 SVGAGI (reference sequence). The CDR3 totals 15 residues. V was clipped by 4 bases and J by 9 bases, with 16 bases between them. The CDR3 DNA follows: TGTGCCAGCAGTTTAAGGGGTGGGGAGGGTTCACCCCTCCACTTT. Residues: CASSLRGGEGSPLHF.

This clone was counted a single time. The CDR3 is CASSTGTSGGLTYEQYF. CDR3 nucleotides: TGCGCCAGCAGCACGGGGACTAGCGGGGGGCTAACGTACGAGCAGTACTTC. The V call is TRBV5-1, the J call TRBJ2-7; 15 bases agree with TRBD2. This CDR3 is 17 amino acids long. Unmatched junction bases numbered 9, after V lost 4 bases and J lost 4 bases. The germline gives CDR1 SGHRS, CDR2 YFSETQ.

This clone was counted a single time. V usage is TRBV5-1 and J usage is TRBJ1-3, with a tentative D call TRBD1 (5 bases). This CDR3 contains 18 residues. Trimming shortened V by 3 bases and J by 2 bases, and 21 bases separated the two germline ends. Germline V gene lookup returns CDR1 SGHRS and CDR2 YFSETQ. The CDR3 protein is CASSYTFSLGGTGNTIYF. CDR3 bases: TGCGCCAGCAGCTATACTTTTTCGTTGGGGGGAACTGGAAACACCATATATTTT.

This sequence joins TRBV18 and TRBJ2-5, with D unresolved. Germline lookup yields CDR1 KGHSH and CDR2 LQKENI. Trimming cost V 0 bases and J 0 bases, with 2 bases left between them. CDR3 length: 13 residues. CDR3 protein: CASSPPNQETQYF. CDR3 nucleotide sequence: TGTGCCAGCTCACCACCCAACCAAGAGACCCAGTACTTC.

The rearrangement links TRBV3-1 (or the pseudogene TRBV3-2) to TRBJ1-4, with a possible D match to TRBD1 (5 bases). CDR1 and CDR2 from the germline V gene are LGHDT and YNNKEL (reference sequence). The CDR3 runs 15 residues. V was pared by 3 bases and J by 4 bases, with 12 bases between. CDR3: CASSQTGQSNEKLFF. CDR3 DNA: TGTGCCAGCAGCCAGACCGGACAAAGTAATGAAAAACTGTTTTTT.

This clone was picked up one time. The chain couples TRBV6-5 to TRBJ2-3, with D tentatively TRBD2 (6 bases). Trimming left V 1 base short and J 8 bases short, with 10 bases between. CDR1 is MNHEY, CDR2 SVGAGI, per germline. This CDR3 is 13 amino acids long. CDR3 amino acids: CASSYLEEGTQYF. DNA for the CDR3: TGTGCCAGCAGTTACTTAGAGGAGGGTACGCAGTATTTT.

This rearrangement joins TRBV6-5 to TRBJ1-5; 7 bases line up with TRBD1. With 7 bases clipped from V and 0 bases from J, the junction kept 6 bases outside the gene matches. Germline loops: CDR1 MNHEY, CDR2 SVGAGI. The CDR3 covers 15 residues. CDR3 sequence (DNA): TGTGCCAGCAAAATGGGACAGAATAGCAATCAGCCCCAGCATTTT. Translating gives CASKMGQNSNQPQHF.